Sequencing of this T cell receptor beta chain was carried out in a study of identical twins. Study-wide points: Invariant T cells like MAIT and iNKT could partly confound the zero-insertion analyses. Within cord blood, abundant beta clonotypes carried fewer insertions, but memory repertoires showed no such trend.

This clonotype was found many times. As yet, its antigen is unknown. Template switching added a universal primer site; cDNA carried unique molecular identifiers. Using its own MiXCR run on the 5' RACE reads, TCRdb lists one record per CDR3 protein. This sample has about 700,000 distinct CDR3 sequences, with roughly 6% found just once. CDR3 length: 13 residues. Trimming cost V 7 bases and J 3 bases, with 11 bases left between them. This chain connects TRBV12-3 or TRBV12-4 to TRBJ2-3; TRBD1 is a possible D gene (5 bases). The TCR was taken from a man between 18 and 35 years old in good health. Sequencing was done on a sample of naive T cells sorted from blood. The CDR3 loop reads CASTPGPTDTQYF. The DNA of the CDR3 is TGTGCCAGCACCCCAGGGCCTACAGATACGCAGTATTTT.